One sample yielded the 13 T cell receptor beta chains listed below, sequenced in a study of T cells in Graves' hyperthyroidism and ophthalmopathy. Researchers took RNA transcripts and amplified the TCR beta CDR3 regions from them. Initially, a first-round RT-PCR of the TCR CDR3 employed the HTBI primer set. TCRdb re-analysed the multiplex PCR reads in MiXCR, keeping a single row per CDR3 protein. Here the sample spans over 400,000 distinct CDR3 sequences, about 14% being singletons. The sample comprised blood. Every receptor here comes from a man between 18 and 35 years old with Graves' ophthalmopathy.

This clonotype appeared many times. CDR3 in amino acids: CSVEDGLAGSYEQYF. The CDR3 DNA reads as TGCAGCGTTGAAGATGGACTAGCAGGCTCCTACGAGCAGTACTTC. The genes are TRBV29-1 and TRBJ2-7; 8 bases line up with TRBD2. Germline V gene data show CDR1 as SQVTM and CDR2 as ANQGSEA. The ends lost 0 bases at V and 0 bases at J; junction bases unmatched: 4. There are 15 residues in the CDR3.

This clonotype was picked up a small number of times. V and J are TRBV7-2 and TRBJ2-2, with D perhaps matching TRBD2 (6 bases). Trimming removed 3 bases at V and 1 base at J, with 15 bases between. The CDR3 has 17 amino acids. Per germline, CDR1 SGHTA and CDR2 FQGNSA. CDR3 loop: CASSFTPGGENTGELFF. The CDR3 DNA sequence: TGTGCCAGCAGCTTCACTCCCGGCGGGGAGAACACCGGGGAGCTGTTTTTT.

This clonotype was recorded a few times. A single base separates this from a much larger clone, so it may be a read error. Lacking the conserved final phenylalanine or tryptophan, this CDR3 likely reflects a read error. This rearrangement joins TRBV3-1 to TRBJ2-7; 9 bases are shared with TRBD2. The CDR3 sequence is 15 residues long. V was pared by 0 bases and J by 6 bases, with 6 bases of the junction left unmatched. Germline CDR1 LGHDT, CDR2 YNNKEL (reference sequence). The CDR3: CASSQDVAGGREQYL. CDR3 bases: TGTGCCAGCAGCCAAGATGTGGCGGGGGGGCGCGAGCAGTACCTC.

This clonotype was picked up many times. V gene TRBV2 combines with J gene TRBJ2-2; the D call may be TRBD1 or TRBD2 (6 bases each). This CDR3 has 13 amino acids. The germline gives CDR1 SNHLY, CDR2 FYNNEI. V gave up 8 bases and J gave up 5 bases, with 12 bases separating them. The CDR3 here is CASGGRQTGELFF. In DNA form, the CDR3 reads TGTGCCAGCGGGGGGCGCCAGACCGGGGAGCTGTTTTTT.

The V and J genes are TRBV20-1 and TRBJ2-3; 8 nucleotides match TRBD2. Germline CDR1 and CDR2: DFQATT and SNEGSKA (reference sequence). Losses at the gene ends were 5 bases for V and 4 bases for J; bases not matched to a gene: 5. The CDR3 runs to 13 residues. Here the CDR3 reads CSAQRLASDTQYF. CDR3 nucleotides: TGCAGTGCTCAAAGACTAGCGTCAGATACGCAGTATTTT.

This clonotype was detected many times. The V call is TRBV24-1, the J call TRBJ2-2; D not certain. Germline V CDR1 and CDR2: KGHDR, SFDVKD. Trimming took 10 bases from V and 3 from J, leaving 11 bases between them. There are 13 residues in the CDR3. CDR3 bases: TGTGCCACTGAGAGACCCTACACCGGGGAGCTGTTTTTT. Translated: CATERPYTGELFF.

This chain links TRBV19 with TRBJ2-5; maybe TRBD1 (5 bases). CDR1 is LNHDA, CDR2 SQIVND, per germline (reference sequence). V was clipped by 2 bases and J by 2 bases, with 9 bases between them. The CDR3 is made up of 14 amino acids. The CDR3 nucleotides read TGTGCCAGTAGTATACTGGACAATCAAGAGACCCAGTACTTC. Translating it yields CASSILDNQETQYF.

V usage is TRBV6-1 and J usage is TRBJ1-3, with D perhaps matching TRBD1 (5 bases). The CDR3 loop spans 15 amino acids. Germline CDR1 MNHNS, CDR2 SASEGT. V lost 6 bases and J lost 7, with 19 bases in between. As DNA, the CDR3 is TGTGCCAGCAGCCCCGGACTCCTGGGGGTTAACACCATATATTTT. This sequence encodes CASSPGLLGVNTIYF.

This clonotype has at least ten counts. This chain joins TRBV12-3 or TRBV12-4 and TRBJ2-1; 7 bases align to TRBD1. V lost 4 bases, J lost 8 bases, and 17 bases stayed unmatched. The CDR3 loop spans 17 amino acids. CDR3 loop: CASSSSQNRGKVDEQFF. In nucleotides, the CDR3 is TGTGCCAGCAGTTCCTCACAAAACAGGGGTAAGGTCGATGAGCAGTTCTTC.

This clonotype has a handful of counts. A much larger clone differs by one base, so this may be a read error. The chain carries TRBV7-2 and TRBJ2-5, with D unclear. Germline V gene sequence: CDR1 SGHTA, CDR2 FQGNSA. The CDR3 has 13 amino acids. Deletions cut 4 bases from V and 5 bases from J, with 11 bases between. This chain's CDR3 is CASSSSVGETQYF. In nucleotides, the CDR3 is TGTGCCAGCAGCTCCTCCGTCGGGGAGACCCAGTACTTC.

This clonotype was observed at least ten times. The chain uses TRBV30 and TRBJ2-7; 7 nucleotides align to TRBD2. This CDR3 contains 13 residues. CDR1 and CDR2 from the germline V gene are GTSNPN and SVGIG (reference sequence). The V and J ends lost 8 bases and 0 bases, in that order; junction bases with no gene match: 7. CDR3 sequence reads: CAIWRGSSYEQYF. CDR3 nucleotides: TGTGCCATCTGGCGGGGGAGCTCCTACGAGCAGTACTTC.

This clonotype showed up many times. The chain has TRBV2 and TRBJ1-1; D unclear. There are 15 residues in the CDR3. The V gene's germline CDR1 is SNHLY and CDR2 FYNNEI. V lost 7 bases and J 1 base, leaving 16 bases between the germline ends. The CDR3 DNA is TGTGCCAGCACGCCAGGAGTCTATACGAACACTGAAGCTTTCTTT. Translation gives CASTPGVYTNTEAFF.

This clonotype was counted many times. The chain links TRBV20-1 to TRBJ2-3, with a tentative D call TRBD2 (6 bases). Germline CDR1 reads DFQATT; CDR2 reads SNEGSKA (reference sequence). Trimming removed 1 base from V and 2 bases from J, with 16 bases in between. The length of the CDR3 is 16 residues. The CDR3 spells CSARGIPGLFTDTQYF. Written as DNA, the CDR3 is TGCAGTGCTAGAGGGATACCGGGACTTTTCACAGATACGCAGTATTTT.